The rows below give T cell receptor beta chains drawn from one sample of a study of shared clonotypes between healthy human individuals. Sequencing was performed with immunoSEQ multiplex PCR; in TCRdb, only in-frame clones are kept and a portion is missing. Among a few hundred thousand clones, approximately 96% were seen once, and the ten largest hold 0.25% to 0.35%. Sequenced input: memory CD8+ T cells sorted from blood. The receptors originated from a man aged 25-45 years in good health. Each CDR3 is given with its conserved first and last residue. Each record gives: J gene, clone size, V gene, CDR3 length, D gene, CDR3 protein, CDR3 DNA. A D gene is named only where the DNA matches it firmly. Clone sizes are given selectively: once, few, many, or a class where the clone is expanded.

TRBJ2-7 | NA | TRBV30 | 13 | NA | CAWSVQGLYEQYF | TGTGCCTGGAGTGTACAGGGACTTTACGAGCAGTACTTC
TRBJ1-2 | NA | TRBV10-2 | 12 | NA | CASRDNNYGYTF | TGCGCCAGCAGGGACAATAACTATGGCTACACCTTC
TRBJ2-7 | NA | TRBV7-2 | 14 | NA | CATTPLAFSYEQYF | TGTGCCACCACGCCTCTAGCGTTCTCCTACGAGCAGTACTTC
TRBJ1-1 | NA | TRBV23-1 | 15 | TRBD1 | CASSKTGGLNTEAFF | TGCGCCAGCAGTAAGACAGGGGGCTTGAACACTGAAGCTTTCTTT
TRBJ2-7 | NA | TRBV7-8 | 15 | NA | CASSLTGAGSYEQYF | TGTGCCAGCAGCTTAACGGGGGCGGGCTCCTACGAGCAGTACTTC
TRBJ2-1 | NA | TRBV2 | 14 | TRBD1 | CASIFGTGYNEQFF | TGTGCCAGCATTTTTGGGACAGGTTACAATGAGCAGTTCTTC
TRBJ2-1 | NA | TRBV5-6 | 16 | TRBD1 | CASSLMTGSGSNEQFF | TGTGCCAGCAGCTTGATGACAGGGAGTGGAAGCAATGAGCAGTTCTTC
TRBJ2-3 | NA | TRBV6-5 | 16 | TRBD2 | CASSYSAGLHTDTQYF | TGTGCCAGCAGTTACTCAGCGGGACTCCACACAGATACGCAGTATTTT
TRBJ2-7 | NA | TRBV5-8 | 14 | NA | CASSLVAVDYEQYF | TGTGCCAGCAGCTTGGTCGCGGTGGACTACGAGCAGTACTTC
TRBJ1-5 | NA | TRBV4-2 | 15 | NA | CASSRRGDGNQPQHF | TGTGCCAGCAGCCGGCGAGGTGATGGCAATCAGCCCCAGCATTTT
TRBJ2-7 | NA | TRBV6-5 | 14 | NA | CASSYDTATTVQYF | TGTGCCAGCAGTTACGATACGGCCACTACGGTGCAGTACTTC
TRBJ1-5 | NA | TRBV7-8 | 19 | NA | CASSPTRQVVSNSNQPQHF | TGTGCCAGCAGCCCGACGAGACAAGTAGTATCGAATAGCAATCAGCCCCAGCATTTT
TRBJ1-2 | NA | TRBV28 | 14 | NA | CASSSQGGGYGYTF | TGTGCCAGCAGTTCACAGGGAGGGGGATATGGCTACACCTTC
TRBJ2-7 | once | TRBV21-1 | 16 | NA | CASSLNRDRVDYEQYF | TGTGCCAGCAGCCTTAACAGGGACAGGGTTGACTACGAGCAGTACTTC
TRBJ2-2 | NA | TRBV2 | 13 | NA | CASSVKYTGELFF | TGTGCCAGCAGTGTAAAATACACCGGGGAGCTGTTTTTT
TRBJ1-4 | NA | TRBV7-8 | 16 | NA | CASSHLFSEPNEKLFF | TGTGCCAGCAGCCACCTTTTCAGTGAACCTAATGAAAAACTGTTTTTT
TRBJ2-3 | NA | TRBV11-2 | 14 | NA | CASSTVAGTDTQYF | TGTGCCAGCAGCACCGTAGCTGGCACAGATACGCAGTATTTT
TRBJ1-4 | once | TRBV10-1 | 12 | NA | CASSEGREKLFF | TGCGCCAGCAGTGAGGGACGTGAAAAACTGTTTTTT
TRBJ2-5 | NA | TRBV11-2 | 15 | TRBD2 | CASSSLAGRQETQYF | TGTGCCAGCAGCTCACTAGCGGGACGCCAAGAGACCCAGTACTTC
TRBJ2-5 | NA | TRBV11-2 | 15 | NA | CASSLEGQGQETQYF | TGTGCCAGCAGCTTAGAAGGGCAGGGCCAAGAGACCCAGTACTTC
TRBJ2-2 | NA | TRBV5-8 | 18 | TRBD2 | CASSLGLAGGLSTGELFF | TGTGCCAGCAGCTTGGGCCTAGCGGGAGGGCTGAGTACCGGGGAGCTGTTTTTT
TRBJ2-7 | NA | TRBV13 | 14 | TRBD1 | CASSLTGVPYEQYF | TGTGCCAGCAGCCTTACAGGGGTCCCCTACGAGCAGTACTTC
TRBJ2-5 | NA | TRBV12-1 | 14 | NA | CASSSGQHQETQYF | TGTGCCAGCAGCTCAGGACAGCATCAAGAGACCCAGTACTTC
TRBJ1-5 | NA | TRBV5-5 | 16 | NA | CASSLEYRGSNQPQHF | TGTGCCAGCAGCTTGGAGTATAGGGGCAGCAATCAGCCCCAGCATTTT
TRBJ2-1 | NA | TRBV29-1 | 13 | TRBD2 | CSVELAGDNEQFF | TGCAGCGTTGAACTAGCGGGAGACAATGAGCAGTTCTTC
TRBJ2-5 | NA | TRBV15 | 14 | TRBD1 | CATSFRDRGQTQYF | TGTGCCACCAGCTTCCGGGACAGGGGTCAGACCCAGTACTTC
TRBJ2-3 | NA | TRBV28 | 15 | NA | CASSSTGTPTDTQYF | TGTGCCAGCAGTTCAACCGGGACTCCCACAGATACGCAGTATTTT
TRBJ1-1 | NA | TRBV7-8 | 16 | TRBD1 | CASSLVTGVVNTEAFF | TGTGCCAGCAGCTTAGTAACAGGGGTTGTGAACACTGAAGCTTTCTTT
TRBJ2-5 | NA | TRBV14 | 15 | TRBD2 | CASSPGLAGGETQYF | TGTGCCAGCAGCCCGGGACTAGCGGGAGGAGAGACCCAGTACTTC
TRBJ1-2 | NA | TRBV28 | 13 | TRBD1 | CASSWDSGYGYTF | TGTGCCAGCAGTTGGGACAGCGGTTATGGCTACACCTTC
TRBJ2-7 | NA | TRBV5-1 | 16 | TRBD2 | CASSLIAGGSLYEQYF | TGCGCCAGCAGCTTGATAGCGGGAGGTTCACTCTACGAGCAGTACTTC
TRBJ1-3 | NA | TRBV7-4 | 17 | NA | CASSLGPSLFSGNTIYF | TGTGCCAGCAGCTTAGGTCCATCGCTTTTCTCTGGAAACACCATATATTTT
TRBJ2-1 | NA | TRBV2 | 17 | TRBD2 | CASSHGTSGGSYNEQFF | TGTGCCAGCAGCCACGGGACTAGCGGGGGATCCTACAATGAGCAGTTCTTC
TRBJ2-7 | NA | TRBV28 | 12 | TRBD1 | CASTTGVYEQYF | TGTGCCAGCACGACAGGGGTCTACGAGCAGTACTTC
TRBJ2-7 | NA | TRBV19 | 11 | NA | CASSTGAEQYF | TGTGCCAGTAGTACAGGGGCCGAGCAGTACTTC
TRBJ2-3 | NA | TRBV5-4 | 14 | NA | CASSLPSATDTQYF | TGTGCCAGCAGCTTGCCGAGTGCCACAGATACGCAGTATTTT
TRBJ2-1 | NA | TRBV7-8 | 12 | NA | CASSLGYNEQFF | TGTGCCAGCAGCTTGGGATACAATGAGCAGTTCTTC
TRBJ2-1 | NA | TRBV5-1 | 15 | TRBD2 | CASRETSGRADEQFF | TGCGCCAGCAGAGAAACTAGCGGGAGGGCCGATGAGCAGTTCTTC
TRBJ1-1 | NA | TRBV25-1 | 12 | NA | CASSESSTEAFF | TGTGCCAGCAGTGAAAGTAGTACTGAAGCTTTCTTT
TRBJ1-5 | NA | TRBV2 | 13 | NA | CASWDGPNQPQHF | TGTGCCAGTTGGGACGGCCCCAATCAGCCCCAGCATTTT
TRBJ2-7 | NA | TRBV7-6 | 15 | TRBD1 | CASSLVDRGIYEQYF | TGTGCCAGCAGCTTAGTGGACAGGGGAATCTACGAGCAGTACTTC
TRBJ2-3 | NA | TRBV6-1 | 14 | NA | CASSEALKWDTQYF | TGTGCCAGCAGTGAGGCTCTAAAGTGGGATACGCAGTATTTT
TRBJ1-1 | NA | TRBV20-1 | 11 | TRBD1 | CSAWDRGKAFF | TGCAGTGCTTGGGACAGGGGGAAAGCTTTCTTT
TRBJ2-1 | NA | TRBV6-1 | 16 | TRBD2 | CASSGGLAGVYNEQFF | TGTGCCAGCAGTGGTGGACTAGCGGGAGTCTACAATGAGCAGTTCTTC
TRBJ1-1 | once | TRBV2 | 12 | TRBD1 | CASSIWTGRTFF | TGTGCCAGCAGTATATGGACAGGGAGGACTTTCTTT
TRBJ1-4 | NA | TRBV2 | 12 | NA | CATQGPGEKLFF | TGTGCCACCCAGGGGCCGGGTGAAAAACTGTTTTTT
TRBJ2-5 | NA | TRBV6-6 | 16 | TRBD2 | CASSYPGGRFQETQYF | TGTGCCAGCAGTTACCCGGGGGGTCGGTTTCAAGAGACCCAGTACTTC
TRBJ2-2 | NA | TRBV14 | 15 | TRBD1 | CASSQQGANTGELFF | TGTGCCAGCAGCCAACAGGGGGCGAACACCGGGGAGCTGTTTTTT
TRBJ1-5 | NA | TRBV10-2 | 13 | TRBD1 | CASSGQGYQPQHF | TGCGCCAGCAGTGGACAGGGGTATCAGCCCCAGCATTTT
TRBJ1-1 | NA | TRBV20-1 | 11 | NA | CSATMGDLAFF | TGCAGTGCCACCATGGGGGATTTAGCTTTCTTT
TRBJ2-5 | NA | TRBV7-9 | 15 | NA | CASSLALKWDETQYF | TGTGCCAGCAGCTTAGCGCTGAAGTGGGATGAGACCCAGTACTTC
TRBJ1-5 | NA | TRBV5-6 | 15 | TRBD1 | CASSGPGGGNQPQHF | TGTGCCAGCAGCGGTCCAGGGGGTGGCAATCAGCCCCAGCATTTT
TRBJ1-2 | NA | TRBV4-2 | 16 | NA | CASSQDLGGRSYGYTF | TGTGCCAGCAGCCAAGATCTGGGAGGGAGGAGCTATGGCTACACCTTC
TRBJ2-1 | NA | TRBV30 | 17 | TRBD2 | CASSTLAGGRTNNEQFF | TGTGCCTCGTCAACCCTAGCGGGAGGCCGAACGAACAATGAGCAGTTCTTC
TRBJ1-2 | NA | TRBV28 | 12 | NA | CASRGGAYGYTF | TGTGCCAGCAGGGGGGGGGCCTATGGCTACACCTTC
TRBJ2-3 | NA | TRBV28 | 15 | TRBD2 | CASSFAGGLVDTQYF | TGTGCCAGCAGTTTTGCGGGGGGGCTGGTAGATACGCAGTATTTT
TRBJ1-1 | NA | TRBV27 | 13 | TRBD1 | CASKYRGRTEAFF | TGTGCCAGCAAGTACAGGGGGCGCACTGAAGCTTTCTTT